Shown below are 30 T cell receptor beta chains from a single sample sequenced in a study of identical twins. One entry per CDR3 protein, called by TCRdb with MiXCR from the 5' RACE reads. In the table there are hundreds of thousands of distinct CDR3 sequences, around 6.1% of which are singletons. Material: naive T cells sorted from blood. The receptors were gathered from a man aged 18 to 30 in good health.

This clonotype was found a few times. V gene TRBV2 combines with J gene TRBJ2-3; D may be TRBD2 (5 bases). V was cut by 6 bases and J by 4 bases, with 17 bases left in between. CDR3 length equals 15 residues. CDR1 is SNHLY, CDR2 FYNNEI, per germline. For the CDR3, the DNA is TGTGCCAGCAGAGCAAGGACCGTTAGCGCAGATACGCAGTATTTT. Its translation: CASRARTVSADTQYF. The complete variable domain, with remaining parts taken from reference TRBV2 and TRBJ2-3, reads EPEVTQTPSHQVTQMGQEVILRCVPISNHLYFYWYRQILGQKVEFLVSFYNNEISEKSEIFDDQFSVERPDGSNFTLKIRSTKLEDSAMYFCASRARTVSADTQYFGPGTRLTVL.

J is TRBJ2-7 and V is TRBV12-3 or TRBV12-4; D remains unclear. CDR3 length: 13 residues. V gave up 3 bases and J gave up 2 bases, with 8 bases separating them. CDR3 DNA sequence: TGTGCCAGCAGTTTGTACTCTACCTACGAGCAGTACTTC. This encodes CASSLYSTYEQYF.

This clonotype has at least ten counts. The V gene is TRBV20-1, the J gene TRBJ2-1; the match to TRBD2 covers 7 bases. CDR1 DFQATT and CDR2 SNEGSKA come from the germline V gene (reference sequence). CDR3 length equals 12 residues. V trimming: 1 base; J trimming: 6 bases; junction bases outside the gene matches: 0. The CDR3 DNA sequence: TGCAGTGCTAGAGGACTAGCCAATGAGCAGTTCTTC. Translating it yields CSARGLANEQFF.

This clonotype was detected a few times. The chain has TRBV12-3 or TRBV12-4 and TRBJ2-5; D may be TRBD2 (5 bases). Trimming took 9 bases from V and 1 from J, leaving 12 bases between them. The CDR3 extends over 13 amino acids. As DNA, the CDR3 is TGTGCCAGTAGCGCCTTGATCCAAGAGACCCAGTACTTC. Protein: CASSALIQETQYF.

This clonotype was counted many times. The chain has TRBV20-1 and TRBJ2-1, with D unclear. CDR1 and CDR2 from the germline V gene are DFQATT and SNEGSKA (reference sequence). V was cut by 1 base and J by 2 bases, with 3 bases left in between. The CDR3 consists of 12 residues. CDR3 sequence: CSARATYNEQFF. The CDR3 nucleotides read TGCAGTGCTAGAGCGACCTACAATGAGCAGTTCTTC.

The CDR3 here is CAWSAVGTNYNEQFF. The CDR3 DNA reads TGTGCCTGGAGTGCCGTGGGGACCAACTACAATGAGCAGTTCTTC. The chain combines TRBV30 with TRBJ2-1; tentatively, D is TRBD1 or TRBD2 (5 bases each). V was trimmed by 1 base and J by 3 bases, leaving 13 bases between them. The CDR3 is made up of 15 amino acids. Germline-derived CDR1 and CDR2 are GTSNPN and SVGIG (reference sequence).

The rearrangement joins TRBV7-9 to TRBJ1-2; D is ambiguous. CDR1 and CDR2 (germline): SEHNR, FQNEAQ (reference sequence). V lost 10 bases and J 3 bases, leaving 12 bases between the germline ends. This CDR3 spans 12 amino acids. CDR3 sequence reads: CATPGRHYGYTF. CDR3 nucleotides: TGTGCCACCCCCGGCCGGCACTATGGCTACACCTTC.

This sequence joins TRBV30 and TRBJ1-4, with 7 nucleotides matching TRBD1. Trimming at V came to 3 bases and at J to 7 bases, leaving 8 bases not matched to a gene. Germline V gene data show CDR1 as GTSNPN and CDR2 as SVGIG (reference sequence). The CDR3 spans 14 residues. The CDR3 sequence is CAWRPRGVTEKLFF. CDR3 DNA sequence: TGTGCCTGGAGACCCAGGGGGGTCACTGAAAAACTGTTTTTT.

This clonotype came up a few times. The chain recombines TRBV7-2 with TRBJ2-7; D gene unclear. Germline CDR1 reads SGHTA; CDR2 reads FQGNSA. V lost 5 bases to trimming and J lost 0 bases, with 14 bases between them. The length of the CDR3 is 15 residues. CDR3 in DNA: TGTGCCAGCAGCACCCGGGTAGGCGGCTCCTACGAGCAGTACTTC. This translates into CASSTRVGGSYEQYF.

This clonotype has a handful of counts. This sequence joins TRBV9 and TRBJ2-2; 10 positions match TRBD2. This CDR3 contains 17 residues. J gave up 5 bases and V 0 bases, and 7 bases lay outside the gene matches. Germline-derived CDR1 and CDR2 are SGDLS and YYNGEE. This chain's CDR3 is CASSVGLAGVWTGELFF. The DNA of the CDR3 is TGTGCCAGCAGCGTAGGGCTAGCGGGAGTCTGGACCGGGGAGCTGTTTTTT.

This clonotype was counted only a few times. The chain is built from TRBV7-6 and TRBJ2-1; 8 bases are a match to TRBD2. Germline values: CDR1 SGHVS, CDR2 FNYEAQ. The CDR3 runs 17 residues. V shed 6 bases and J 4 bases; nucleotides not matched to a gene: 14. In DNA, the CDR3 is TGTGCCAGCAGTTCCGAGTTAAGCGGGAGCTCTTACAATGAGCAGTTCTTC. Encoded protein: CASSSELSGSSYNEQFF. The full variable domain, with the rest looked up from reference TRBV7-6 and TRBJ2-1, is GAGVSQSPRYKVTKRGQDVALRCDPISGHVSLYWYRQALGQGPEFLTYFNYEAQQDKSGLPNDRFSAERPEGSISTLTIQRTEQRDSAMYRCASSSELSGSSYNEQFFGPGTRLTVL.

This chain connects TRBV20-1 to TRBJ2-7; 8 nucleotides match TRBD1. CDR3 size: 14 residues. V gave up 0 bases and J gave up 7 bases; unmatched junction bases: 8. Germline V gene sequence: CDR1 DFQATT, CDR2 SNEGSKA (reference sequence). CDR3 sequence: CSARDVQGAGEQYV. CDR3 bases: TGCAGTGCTAGAGATGTTCAGGGGGCAGGAGAGCAGTACGTC.

This clonotype has a count of ten or more. The rearrangement uses TRBV3-1 and TRBJ2-3; 7 positions match TRBD2. The junction had 4 bases not matched to a gene; V was cut back by 0 bases and J by 1 base. Germline values: CDR1 LGHDT, CDR2 YNNKEL (reference sequence). The length of the CDR3 is 16 residues. The DNA for the CDR3 is TGTGCCAGCAGCCAAGACGCGGGAGTGGGCACAGATACGCAGTATTTT. This codes for CASSQDAGVGTDTQYF.

There are a few counts of this clonotype. The V and J genes are TRBV11-2 and TRBJ2-3; TRBD2 aligns across 8 bases. This CDR3 is 16 amino acids long. Looked up from germline, CDR1 is SGHAT and CDR2 is FQNNGV. J was trimmed by 4 bases and V by 1 base; bases with no gene match: 7. CDR3 nucleotide sequence: TGTGCCAGCAGCTTAGTCCCAGCGGGAGTGCCAGATACGCAGTATTTT. Amino acids: CASSLVPAGVPDTQYF.

There are many counts of this clonotype. J is TRBJ2-3 and V is TRBV5-1, with TRBD2 matching over 7 bases. CDR3 length equals 15 residues. From germline, CDR1 is SGHRS and CDR2 YFSETQ. V was pared by 4 bases and J by 0 bases, with 5 bases of the junction left unmatched. The CDR3 protein is CASSGGSGSTDTQYF. The CDR3 coding sequence is TGCGCCAGCAGCGGGGGTAGCGGGAGCACAGATACGCAGTATTTT.

This clonotype appeared many times. This rearrangement joins TRBV7-9 to TRBJ2-7; D uncertain. The CDR3 contains 15 residues. V dropped 0 bases and J dropped 3 bases, with 12 bases sitting between them. CDR1 is SEHNR and CDR2 is FQNEAQ in the germline V gene (reference sequence). The CDR3 loop is CASSLAPTTYYEQYF. CDR3 sequence (DNA): TGTGCCAGCAGCTTAGCGCCTACCACCTACTACGAGCAGTACTTC. Full variable domain (outside the CDR3, taken from reference TRBV7-9 and TRBJ2-7): DTGVSQNPRHKITKRGQNVTFRCDPISEHNRLYWYRQTLGQGPEFLTYFQNEAQLEKSRLLSDRFSAERPKGSFSTLEIQRTEQGDSAMYLCASSLAPTTYYEQYFGPGTRLTVT.

This clonotype was found a few times. The CDR3 sequence is CSARHQGGRSTDTQYF. CDR3 coding DNA: TGCAGTGCTAGACACCAGGGCGGGAGAAGCACAGATACGCAGTATTTT. The chain has TRBV20-1 and TRBJ2-3, with TRBD2 matching over 7 bases. Germline loops: CDR1 DFQATT, CDR2 SNEGSKA (reference sequence). Trimming at V came to 2 bases and at J to 0 bases, leaving 8 bases not matched to a gene. This CDR3 is 16 amino acids long.

The chain has TRBV29-1 and TRBJ2-7, with D tentatively TRBD2 (6 bases). The CDR3 length is 13 residues. CDR1 SQVTM and CDR2 ANQGSEA come from the germline V gene. Trimming cost V 4 bases and J 1 base, with 11 bases left between them. DNA of the CDR3: TGCAGCGTTGCGTTCGGGACTTCCTACGAGCAGTACTTC. Its translation is CSVAFGTSYEQYF.

V and J are TRBV12-3 or TRBV12-4 and TRBJ2-3; unclear D gene. V was clipped by 1 base and J by 4 bases, with 12 bases between them. The CDR3 runs to 15 residues. In nucleotides, the CDR3 is TGTGCCAGCAGTTTAGTCCTGGGGATGGCAGATACGCAGTATTTT. Its protein product is CASSLVLGMADTQYF.

This clonotype showed up many times. The chain uses TRBV29-1 and TRBJ1-1; D is unclear. The V gene lost 5 bases and the J gene lost 2 bases, with 15 bases spanning the gap. CDR1 is SQVTM and CDR2 is ANQGSEA in the germline V gene. This CDR3 comprises 14 residues. This CDR3 reads CSVLSPGFNTEAFF. DNA of the CDR3: TGCAGCGTTTTATCACCAGGATTTAACACTGAAGCTTTCTTT. The complete variable domain, with remaining parts taken from reference TRBV29-1 and TRBJ1-1, reads SAVISQKPSRDICQRGTSLTIQCQVDSQVTMMFWYRQQPGQSLTLIATANQGSEATYESGFVIDKFPISRPNLTFSTLTVSNMSPEDSSIYLCSVLSPGFNTEAFFGQGTRLTVV.

This clonotype was detected only a few times. J is TRBJ2-2 and V is TRBV10-3; tentatively, D is TRBD2 (6 bases). Germline V gene data show CDR1 as ENHRY and CDR2 as SYGVKD. The CDR3 has 14 amino acids. Trimming took off 2 bases at V and 8 bases at J, with 12 bases between the two ends. The CDR3: CAISEGTPRGELFF. The CDR3 bases are TGTGCCATCAGTGAGGGGACTCCCAGGGGGGAGCTGTTTTTT.

This clonotype was detected only a few times. CDR3 amino acids: CASSLEGQNTEAFF. The CDR3 bases are TGCGCCAGCAGCTTGGAGGGACAGAACACTGAAGCTTTCTTT. The chain couples TRBV5-1 to TRBJ1-1; possibly TRBD1 for D (6 bases). Germline CDR1 is SGHRS and CDR2 is YFSETQ. CDR3 size: 14 residues. Trimming pared 0 bases from V and 1 base from J, leaving 7 bases between.

The CDR3 is CASSDYRGGNQPQHF. The CDR3 bases are TGTGCCAGCAGTGACTACAGGGGGGGTAATCAGCCCCAGCATTTT. This chain uses TRBV6-1 with TRBJ1-5, with 8 bases matching TRBD1. CDR3 length equals 15 residues. V lost 3 bases to trimming and J lost 4 bases; unmatched junction nucleotides: 5. CDR1 and CDR2 from the germline V gene are MNHNS and SASEGT.

Concerning this clonotype: A read error may be the cause here, since a much bigger clone is one base away. The genes are TRBV12-3 or TRBV12-4 and TRBJ2-1; D is perhaps TRBD1 (6 bases). V gave up 3 bases and J gave up 5 bases, with 14 bases separating them. CDR3 length: 15 residues. CDR3: CASSLTRGPNNEQFF. CDR3 bases: TGTGCCAGCAGTTTGACCAGGGGCCCGAACAATGAGCAGTTCTTC.

This clonotype was counted at least ten times. The chain employs TRBV5-1 and TRBJ2-7; 7 bases map to TRBD2. The CDR3 is made up of 15 amino acids. Trimming cost V 1 base and J 3 bases; bases outside gene matches: 7. CDR1 and CDR2 from the germline V gene are SGHRS and YFSETQ. The CDR3 sequence: CASSLRRGSIYEQYF. CDR3 DNA: TGCGCCAGCAGCTTGAGGCGCGGGAGTATCTACGAGCAGTACTTC.

The table lists this clonotype with many counts. The V gene is TRBV5-6, the J gene TRBJ1-4; TRBD1 aligns across 11 bases. The germline V gene encodes CDR1 SGHDT and CDR2 YYEEEE. J lost 10 bases, V lost 4 bases, and 6 bases had no gene match. The CDR3 runs 14 residues. CDR3 sequence: CASSRRTGGVKLFF. The DNA for the CDR3 is TGTGCCAGCAGCCGGAGGACAGGGGGCGTAAAACTGTTTTTT.

This clonotype was counted at least ten times. V is TRBV20-1 and J is TRBJ1-5, with 11 bases fitting TRBD1. Germline CDR1 DFQATT, CDR2 SNEGSKA (reference sequence). This CDR3 spans 14 amino acids. J gave up 5 bases and V 7 bases, and 7 bases lay outside the gene matches. CDR3 in amino acids: CSVKDRGLDQPQHF. The CDR3 DNA reads TGCAGTGTTAAGGACAGGGGGCTAGATCAGCCCCAGCATTTT.

This chain connects TRBV20-1 to TRBJ2-1, with D perhaps TRBD2 (6 bases). V lost 0 bases to trimming and J lost 8 bases, with 8 bases between them. Germline V gene data show CDR1 as DFQATT and CDR2 as SNEGSKA (reference sequence). The CDR3 covers 12 residues. The CDR3 DNA reads as TGCAGTGCTAGAGACGGGAGCGATGAGCAGTTCTTC. Residues: CSARDGSDEQFF.

This clonotype appeared many times. This CDR3 reads CASSLLGSEQFF. The CDR3 DNA sequence: TGTGCCAGCAGCTTACTAGGATCTGAGCAGTTCTTC. The chain recombines TRBV11-2 with TRBJ2-1; unclear D gene. Trimming left V 2 bases short and J 9 bases short, with 8 bases between. CDR1 and CDR2 (germline): SGHAT, FQNNGV. The CDR3 is made up of 12 amino acids.

In this sample, this clonotype turned up many times. The V and J genes are TRBV9 and TRBJ1-1; D is possibly TRBD1 (5 bases). V was trimmed by 0 bases and J by 1 base, leaving 10 bases between them. Germline loops: CDR1 SGDLS, CDR2 YYNGEE. This CDR3 spans 15 amino acids. CDR3: CASSVAGRRNTEAFF. The DNA for the CDR3 is TGTGCCAGCAGCGTAGCGGGACGGAGGAACACTGAAGCTTTCTTT.